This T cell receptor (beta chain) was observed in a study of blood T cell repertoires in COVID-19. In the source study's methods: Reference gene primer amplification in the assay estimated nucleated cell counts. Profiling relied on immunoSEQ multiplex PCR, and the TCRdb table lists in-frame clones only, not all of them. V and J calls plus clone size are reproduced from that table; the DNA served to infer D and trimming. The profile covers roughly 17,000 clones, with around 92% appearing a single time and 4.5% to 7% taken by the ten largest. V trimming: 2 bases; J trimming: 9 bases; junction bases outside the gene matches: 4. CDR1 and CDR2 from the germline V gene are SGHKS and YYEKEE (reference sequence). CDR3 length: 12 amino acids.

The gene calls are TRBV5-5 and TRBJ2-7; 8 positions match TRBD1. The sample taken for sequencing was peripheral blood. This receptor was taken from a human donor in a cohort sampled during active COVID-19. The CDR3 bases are TGTGCCAGCAGCTTCGGACAGGGTTGGCAGTACTTC. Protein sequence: CASSFGQGWQYF.